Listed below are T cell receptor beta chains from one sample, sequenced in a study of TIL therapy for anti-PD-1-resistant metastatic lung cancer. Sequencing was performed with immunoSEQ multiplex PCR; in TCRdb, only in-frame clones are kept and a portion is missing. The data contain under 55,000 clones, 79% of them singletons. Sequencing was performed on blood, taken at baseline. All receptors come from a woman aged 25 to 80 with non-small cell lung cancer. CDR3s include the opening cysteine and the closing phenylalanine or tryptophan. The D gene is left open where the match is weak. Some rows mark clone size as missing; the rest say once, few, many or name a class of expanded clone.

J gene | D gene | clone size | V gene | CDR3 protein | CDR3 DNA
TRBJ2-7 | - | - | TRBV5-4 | CASSWSGSYEQYF | TGTGCCAGCAGCTGGAGCGGCTCCTACGAGCAGTACTTC
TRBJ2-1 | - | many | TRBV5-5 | CASRLGVGNEQFF | TGTGCCAGCAGGTTGGGTGTAGGAAATGAGCAGTTCTTC
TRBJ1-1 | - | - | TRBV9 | CASSVGRMNTEAFF | TGTGCCAGCAGCGTCGGCAGAATGAACACTGAAGCTTTCTTT
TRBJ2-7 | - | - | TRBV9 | CASSDPSTGTPYEQYF | TGTGCCAGCAGCGATCCTTCGACAGGGACTCCCTACGAGCAGTACTTC
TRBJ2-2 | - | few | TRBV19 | CASPPLESSLFF | TGTGCCAGCCCACCCCTCGAGAGTTCGCTGTTTTTT
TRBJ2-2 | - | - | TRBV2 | CASRTSGLKGAGELFF | TGTGCCAGCAGGACATCGGGACTTAAAGGCGCCGGGGAGCTGTTTTTT
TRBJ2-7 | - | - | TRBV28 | CASSSGSYEQYF | TGTGCCAGCAGTTCGGGATCCTACGAGCAGTACTTC
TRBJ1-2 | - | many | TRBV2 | CASSDPQRGYTF | TGTGCCAGCAGTGACCCCCAACGGGGCTACACCTTC
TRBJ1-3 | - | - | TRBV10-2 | CASSESIRFRYGDGKDTIYF | TGCGCCAGCAGTGAGTCGATTCGGTTCCGTTACGGGGACGGGAAAGACACCATATATTTT
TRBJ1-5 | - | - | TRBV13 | CASSAGGRYQPQHF | TGTGCCAGCTCCGCGGGGGGGCGGTATCAGCCCCAGCATTTT
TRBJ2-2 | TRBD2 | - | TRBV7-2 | CASSPGLAGLFF | TGTGCCAGCAGCCCCGGACTAGCTGGCCTGTTTTTT
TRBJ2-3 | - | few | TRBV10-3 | CAISEGGTTDTQYF | TGTGCCATCAGTGAAGGCGGGACGACAGATACGCAGTATTTT
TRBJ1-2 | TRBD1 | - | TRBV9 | CASSVGTGYGYTF | TGTGCCAGCAGCGTTGGGACAGGTTATGGCTACACCTTC
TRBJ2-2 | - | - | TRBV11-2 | CASSLGPQGAATGELFF | TGTGCCAGCAGCTTAGGGCCCCAAGGCGCGGCCACCGGGGAGCTGTTTTTT
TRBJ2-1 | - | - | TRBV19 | CASSMAGRANEQFF | TGTGCCAGTAGTATGGCGGGACGAGCCAATGAGCAGTTCTTC
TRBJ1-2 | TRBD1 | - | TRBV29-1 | CSVEGTGPWGYTF | TGCAGCGTTGAAGGGACAGGGCCTTGGGGCTACACCTTC
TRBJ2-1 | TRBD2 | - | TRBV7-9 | CASSFHYTSGMGNEQFF | TGTGCCAGCAGTTTCCACTACACTAGCGGGATGGGCAATGAGCAGTTCTTC
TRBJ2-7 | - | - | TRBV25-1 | CASSDYGSGDEQYF | TGTGCCAGCAGTGATTACGGGTCAGGCGACGAGCAGTACTTC
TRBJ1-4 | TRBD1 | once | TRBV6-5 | CASSYTTGPNEKLFF | TGTGCCAGCAGTTACACGACAGGGCCTAATGAAAAACTGTTTTTT
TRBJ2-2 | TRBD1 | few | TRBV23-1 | CASSQRDSGELFF | TGCGCCAGCAGTCAGAGGGACAGCGGGGAGCTGTTTTTT
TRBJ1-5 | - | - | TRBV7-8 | CASSIQDQPQHF | TGTGCCAGCAGCATACAAGATCAGCCCCAGCATTTT
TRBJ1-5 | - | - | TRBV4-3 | CASSQDKRGNQPQHF | TGCGCCAGCAGCCAAGATAAAAGGGGCAATCAGCCCCAGCATTTT
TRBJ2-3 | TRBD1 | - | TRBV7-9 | CASSLLRPGQTDTQYF | TGTGCCAGCAGCTTATTACGCCCGGGACAGACAGATACGCAGTATTTT
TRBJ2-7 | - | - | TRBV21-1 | CASSRRVGRASYEQYF | TGTGCCAGCAGTCGAAGGGTCGGGAGGGCCTCCTACGAGCAGTACTTC
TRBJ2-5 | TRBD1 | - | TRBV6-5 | CASSVGTGRAQYF | TGTGCCAGCAGTGTCGGGACAGGGAGGGCCCAGTACTTC
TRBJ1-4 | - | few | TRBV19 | CASAPPETEKLFF | TGTGCCAGTGCCCCCCCTGAGACTGAAAAACTGTTTTTT
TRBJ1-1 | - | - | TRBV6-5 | CASRYDRNTEAFF | TGTGCCAGCAGGTATGACAGAAACACTGAAGCTTTCTTT
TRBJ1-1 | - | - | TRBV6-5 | CASRSVEGNTEAFF | TGTGCCAGCAGGTCCGTGGAGGGGAACACTGAAGCTTTCTTT
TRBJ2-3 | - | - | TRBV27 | CASSTTGIRTDTQYF | TGTGCCAGCAGTACAACAGGGATACGCACAGATACGCAGTATTTT
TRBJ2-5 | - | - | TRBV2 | CASSEALLGVSETQYF | TGTGCCAGCAGTGAAGCGCTTCTGGGGGTCTCGGAGACCCAGTACTTC
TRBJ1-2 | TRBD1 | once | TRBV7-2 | CASSLGGQGVEYGYTF | TGTGCCAGCAGCTTAGGGGGACAGGGAGTTGAATATGGCTACACCTTC
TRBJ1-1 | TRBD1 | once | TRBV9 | CASSVNPGQEDTEAFF | TGTGCCAGCAGCGTAAACCCGGGACAGGAGGACACTGAAGCTTTCTTT
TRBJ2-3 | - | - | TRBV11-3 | CASSLGDTQYF | TGTGCCAGCAGCTTAGGGGATACGCAGTATTTT
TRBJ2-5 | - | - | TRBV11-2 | CASSLTAEKDF | TGTGCCAGCAGCTTGACAGCGGAAAAAGACTTC
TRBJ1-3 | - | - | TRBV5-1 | CASSLNGGQGNTIYF | TGCGCCAGCAGCTTGAACGGGGGGCAGGGAAACACCATATATTTT
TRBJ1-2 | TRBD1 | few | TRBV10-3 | CAISDSGQGAYGYTF | TGTGCCATCAGTGATTCGGGACAGGGGGCGTATGGCTACACCTTC
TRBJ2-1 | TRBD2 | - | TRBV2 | CASSDIEAGGTNEQFF | TGTGCCAGCAGTGACATAGAAGCGGGGGGAACGAATGAGCAGTTCTTC
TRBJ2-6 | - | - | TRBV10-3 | CAISEYGRITHSGANVLTF | TGTGCCATCAGTGAGTACGGACGCATTACCCACTCTGGGGCCAACGTCCTGACTTTC
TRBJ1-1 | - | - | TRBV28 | CASSSAGITEAFF | TGTGCCAGCAGTTCTGCAGGAATCACTGAAGCTTTCTTT
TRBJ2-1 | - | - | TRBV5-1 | CASSSRLSQGGKYEQFF | TGCGCCAGCAGCTCACGCCTTAGCCAGGGGGGCAAGTATGAGCAGTTCTTC
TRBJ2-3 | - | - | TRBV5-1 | CASSPSDGRTDTQYF | TGCGCCAGCAGCCCCTCCGACGGCCGCACAGATACGCAGTATTTT
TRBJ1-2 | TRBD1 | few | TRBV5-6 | CASSFGTGGSFYGYTF | TGTGCCAGCAGCTTTGGGACAGGGGGCAGTTTTTATGGCTACACCTTC
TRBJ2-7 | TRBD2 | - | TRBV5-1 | CASSGGTSGRPPYEQYF | TGCGCCAGCAGCGGCGGGACTAGCGGGAGGCCTCCCTACGAGCAGTACTTC
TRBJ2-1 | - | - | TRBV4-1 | CASSLGLGNEQFF | TGCGCCAGCAGCCTCGGTCTTGGCAATGAGCAGTTCTTC
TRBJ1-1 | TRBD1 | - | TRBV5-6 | CASTDDRGSPWGAFF | TGTGCCAGCACGGATGACAGGGGGTCCCCCTGGGGAGCTTTCTTT
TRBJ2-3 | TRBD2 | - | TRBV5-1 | CASSFTSGSQDTQYF | TGCGCCAGCAGCTTTACTAGCGGGTCTCAAGATACGCAGTATTTT
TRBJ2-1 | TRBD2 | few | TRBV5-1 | CASSLGLPQNEQFF | TGCGCCAGCAGCCTGGGACTACCACAAAATGAGCAGTTCTTC
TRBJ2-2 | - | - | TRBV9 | CASSLDGNGGELFF | TGTGCCAGCAGCCTTGATGGAAACGGCGGGGAGCTGTTTTTT
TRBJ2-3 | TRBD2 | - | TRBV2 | CASSEGVLAGRDTQYF | TGTGCCAGCAGTGAAGGTGTACTAGCGGGAAGGGATACGCAGTATTTT
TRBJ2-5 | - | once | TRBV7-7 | CASSAHGVQETQYF | TGTGCCAGCAGCGCCCATGGAGTACAAGAGACCCAGTACTTC
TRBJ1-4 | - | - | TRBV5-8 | CASSFRGSTNEKLFF | TGTGCCAGCAGCTTTCGGGGGTCAACTAATGAAAAACTGTTTTTT